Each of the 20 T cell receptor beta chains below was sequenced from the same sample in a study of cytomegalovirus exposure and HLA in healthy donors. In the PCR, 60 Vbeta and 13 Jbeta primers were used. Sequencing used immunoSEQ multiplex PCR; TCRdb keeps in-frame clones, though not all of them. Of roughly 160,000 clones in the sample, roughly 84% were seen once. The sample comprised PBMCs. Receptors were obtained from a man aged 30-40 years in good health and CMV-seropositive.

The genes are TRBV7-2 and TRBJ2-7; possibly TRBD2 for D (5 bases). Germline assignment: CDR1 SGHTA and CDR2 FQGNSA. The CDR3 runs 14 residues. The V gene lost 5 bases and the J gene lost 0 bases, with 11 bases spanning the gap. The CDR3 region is CASSLYSDSYEQYF. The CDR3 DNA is TGTGCCAGCAGCCTCTATAGCGACTCCTACGAGCAGTACTTC.

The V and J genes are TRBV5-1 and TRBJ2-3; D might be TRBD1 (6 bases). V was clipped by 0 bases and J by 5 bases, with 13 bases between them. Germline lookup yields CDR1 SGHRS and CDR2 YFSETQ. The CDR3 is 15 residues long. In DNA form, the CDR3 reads TGCGCCAGCAGCTTGGAAATCCCACAGGGAGATACGCAGTATTTT. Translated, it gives CASSLEIPQGDTQYF.

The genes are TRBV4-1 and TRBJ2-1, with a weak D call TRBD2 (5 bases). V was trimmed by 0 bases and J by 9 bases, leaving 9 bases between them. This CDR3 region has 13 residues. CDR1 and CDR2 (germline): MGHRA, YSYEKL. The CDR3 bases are TGCGCCAGCAGCCAAGATCCTAGCACTGAGCAGTTCTTC. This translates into CASSQDPSTEQFF.

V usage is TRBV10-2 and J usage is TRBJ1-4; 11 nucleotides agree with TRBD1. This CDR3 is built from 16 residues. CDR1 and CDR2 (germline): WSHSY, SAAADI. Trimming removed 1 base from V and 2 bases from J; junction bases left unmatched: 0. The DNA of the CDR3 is TGCGCCAGCAGTGAGTGGGACAGGGGGACTAATGAAAAACTGTTTTTT. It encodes CASSEWDRGTNEKLFF.

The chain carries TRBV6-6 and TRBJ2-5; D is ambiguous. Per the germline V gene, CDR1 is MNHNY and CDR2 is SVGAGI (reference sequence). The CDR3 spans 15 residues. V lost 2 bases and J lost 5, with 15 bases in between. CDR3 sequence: CASSYPQSVLETQYF. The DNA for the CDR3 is TGTGCCAGCAGTTACCCCCAGTCAGTCTTGGAGACCCAGTACTTC.

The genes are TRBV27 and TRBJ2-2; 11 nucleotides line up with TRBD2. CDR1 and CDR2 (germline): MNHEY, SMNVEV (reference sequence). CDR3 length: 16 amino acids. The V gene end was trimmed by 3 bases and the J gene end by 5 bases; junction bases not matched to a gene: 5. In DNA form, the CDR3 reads TGTGCCAGCAGTTTCCTAGCGGGAGGTATAACCGGGGAGCTGTTTTTT. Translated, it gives CASSFLAGGITGELFF.

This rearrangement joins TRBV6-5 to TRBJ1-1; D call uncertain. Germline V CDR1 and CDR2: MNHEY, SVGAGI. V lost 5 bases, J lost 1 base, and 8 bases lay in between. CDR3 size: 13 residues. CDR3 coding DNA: TGTGCCAGCAGTCTCGGGAGGAACACTGAAGCTTTCTTT. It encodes CASSLGRNTEAFF.

The DNA for the CDR3 is TGTGCCAGCAGCTTCTTAACAGGGGCTGAGGAGACCCAGTACTTC. Amino acid sequence: CASSFLTGAEETQYF. The chain is built from TRBV11-3 and TRBJ2-5; 7 bases match TRBD1. There are 15 residues in the CDR3. V trimming: 3 bases; J trimming: 5 bases; junction bases outside the gene matches: 9. Germline-derived CDR1 and CDR2 are SGHNT and YENEEA.

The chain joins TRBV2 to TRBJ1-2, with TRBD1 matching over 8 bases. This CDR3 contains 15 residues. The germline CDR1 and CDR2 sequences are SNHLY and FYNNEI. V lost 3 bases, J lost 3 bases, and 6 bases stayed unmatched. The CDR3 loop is CASSEQGALDYGYTF. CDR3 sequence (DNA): TGTGCCAGCAGTGAGCAGGGGGCGTTAGACTATGGCTACACCTTC.

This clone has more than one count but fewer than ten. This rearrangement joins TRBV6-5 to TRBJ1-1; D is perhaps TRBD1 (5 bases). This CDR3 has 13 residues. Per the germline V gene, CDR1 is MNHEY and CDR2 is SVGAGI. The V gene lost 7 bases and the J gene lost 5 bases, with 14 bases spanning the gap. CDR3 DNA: TGTGCCAGCAAGGGCGGGGGACGGACTGAAGCTTTCTTT. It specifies CASKGGGRTEAFF.

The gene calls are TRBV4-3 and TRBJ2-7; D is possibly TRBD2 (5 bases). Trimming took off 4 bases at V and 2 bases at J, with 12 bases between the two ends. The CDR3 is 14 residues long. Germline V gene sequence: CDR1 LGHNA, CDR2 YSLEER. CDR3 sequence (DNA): TGCGCCAGCAGCCCTTTTGGGCGGGCCTACGAGCAGTACTTC. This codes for CASSPFGRAYEQYF.

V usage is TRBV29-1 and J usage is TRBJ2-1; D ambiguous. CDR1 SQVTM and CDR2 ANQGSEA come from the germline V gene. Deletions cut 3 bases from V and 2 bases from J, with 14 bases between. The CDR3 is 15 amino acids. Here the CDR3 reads CSVEVLTQPYNEQFF. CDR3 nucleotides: TGCAGCGTTGAGGTGCTGACTCAGCCCTACAATGAGCAGTTCTTC.

The CDR3 loop reads CASSPLTRSSYNEQFF. The CDR3 nucleotides are TGTGCCAGCAGCCCGCTGACGCGGAGCTCCTACAATGAGCAGTTCTTC. J is TRBJ2-1 and V is TRBV5-6; D not resolved. The germline gives CDR1 SGHDT, CDR2 YYEEEE. Trimming left V 4 bases short and J 0 bases short, with 14 bases between. The CDR3 spans 16 residues. Variable domain in full (rest from reference TRBV5-6 and TRBJ2-1): DAGVTQSPTHLIKTRGQQVTLRCSPKSGHDTVSWYQQALGQGPQFIFQYYEEEERQRGNFPDRFSGHQFPNYSSELNVNALLLGDSALYLCASSPLTRSSYNEQFFGPGTRLTVL.

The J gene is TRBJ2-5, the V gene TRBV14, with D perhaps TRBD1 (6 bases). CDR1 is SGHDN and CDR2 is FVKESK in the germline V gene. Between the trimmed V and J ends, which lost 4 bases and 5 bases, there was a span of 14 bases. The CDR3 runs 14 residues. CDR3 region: CASSLMTGPETQYF. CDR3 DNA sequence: TGTGCCAGCAGCCTGATGACAGGACCTGAGACCCAGTACTTC.

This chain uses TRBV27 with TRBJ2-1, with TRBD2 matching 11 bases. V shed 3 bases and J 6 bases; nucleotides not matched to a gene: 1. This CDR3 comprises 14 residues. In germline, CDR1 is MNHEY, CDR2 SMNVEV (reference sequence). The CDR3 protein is CASSLGLAVNEQFF. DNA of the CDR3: TGTGCCAGCAGTTTGGGACTAGCGGTCAATGAGCAGTTCTTC.

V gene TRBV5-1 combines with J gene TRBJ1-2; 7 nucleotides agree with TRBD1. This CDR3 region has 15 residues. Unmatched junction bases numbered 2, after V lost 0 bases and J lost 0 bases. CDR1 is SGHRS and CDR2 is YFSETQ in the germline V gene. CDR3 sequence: CASSLGQGTNYGYTF. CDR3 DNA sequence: TGCGCCAGCAGCTTGGGACAGGGAACTAACTATGGCTACACCTTC.

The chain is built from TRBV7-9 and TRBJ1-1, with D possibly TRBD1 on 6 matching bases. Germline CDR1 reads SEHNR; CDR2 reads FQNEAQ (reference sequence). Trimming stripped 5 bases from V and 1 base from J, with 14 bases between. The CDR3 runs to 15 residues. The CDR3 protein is CASSDEGHWNTEAFF. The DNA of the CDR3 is TGTGCCAGCAGCGACGAGGGACACTGGAACACTGAAGCTTTCTTT.

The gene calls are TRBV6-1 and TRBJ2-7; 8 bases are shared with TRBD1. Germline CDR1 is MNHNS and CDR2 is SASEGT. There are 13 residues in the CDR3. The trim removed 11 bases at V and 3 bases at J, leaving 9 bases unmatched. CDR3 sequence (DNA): TGTGCCGGAGGGACAGGACAGTTCTACGAGCAGTACTTC. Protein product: CAGGTGQFYEQYF.

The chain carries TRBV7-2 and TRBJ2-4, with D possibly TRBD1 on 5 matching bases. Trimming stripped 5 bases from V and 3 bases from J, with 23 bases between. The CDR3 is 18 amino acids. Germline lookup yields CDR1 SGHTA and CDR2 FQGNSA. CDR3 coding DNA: TGTGCCAGCAGCCCGACCATAATAAGGGGCGTAGTCAAAAACATTCAGTACTTC. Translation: CASSPTIIRGVVKNIQYF.

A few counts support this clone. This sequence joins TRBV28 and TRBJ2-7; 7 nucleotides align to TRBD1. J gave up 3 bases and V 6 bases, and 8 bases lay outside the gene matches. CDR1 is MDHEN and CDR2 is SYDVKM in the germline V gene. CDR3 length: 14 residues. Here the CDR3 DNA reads TGTGCCAGCAGAGGGGGCTGGACAGGCTACGAGCAGTACGTC. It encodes CASRGGWTGYEQYV.